Shown below are 9 T cell receptor beta chains from a single sample sequenced in a study of T cell clones after liver transplantation. Clones were read by immunoSEQ multiplex PCR, and TCRdb kept only the in-frame ones, dropping some. This sample yields nearly 15,000 clones, of which over 90% are seen a single time; 40% to 50% belongs to the top ten. This specimen consisted of CD8+ T cells from blood, obtained before liver transplant. The origin of the receptors is a human donor who received a liver transplant.

Regarding this clone: Other DNA sequences of this sample code for an identical CDR3. V is TRBV27 and J is TRBJ1-2; 7 nucleotides line up with TRBD1. V lost 3 bases and J lost 2; bases outside the gene matches: 3. Germline V gene sequence: CDR1 MNHEY, CDR2 SMNVEV (reference sequence). The length of the CDR3 is 14 residues. CDR3 amino acids: CASSLQGGNYGYTF. The CDR3 DNA follows: TGTGCCAGCAGTTTGCAGGGGGGCAACTATGGCTACACCTTC.

A single count supports this clone. This chain connects TRBV7-6 to TRBJ2-2; 9 bases agree with TRBD2. V trimming: 1 base; J trimming: 8 bases; junction bases outside the gene matches: 11. The CDR3 has 17 amino acids. The germline V gene encodes CDR1 SGHVS and CDR2 FNYEAQ. The CDR3 sequence is CASSLVQSSGIRGELFF. CDR3 DNA sequence: TGTGCCAGCAGCTTAGTACAATCTAGCGGGATAAGAGGGGAGCTGTTTTTT.

V usage is TRBV6-1 and J usage is TRBJ1-5; D remains unclear. Trimming took 3 bases from V and 3 from J, leaving 6 bases between them. This CDR3 has 13 residues. Germline lookup yields CDR1 MNHNS and CDR2 SASEGT. The CDR3 DNA reads as TGTGCCAGCAGTGAGATAGTCAATCAGCCCCAGCATTTT. Encoded protein: CASSEIVNQPQHF.

This clone was seen just once. The rearrangement joins TRBV7-6 to TRBJ2-7; 7 nucleotides align to TRBD1. CDR3 length: 14 amino acids. Trimming removed 5 bases from V and 0 bases from J; junction bases left unmatched: 4. From germline, CDR1 is SGHVS and CDR2 FNYEAQ. As DNA, the CDR3 is TGTGCCAGCAGCACCCGGGACAGCTCCTACGAGCAGTACTTC. Its protein is CASSTRDSSYEQYF.

The chain couples TRBV11-3 to TRBJ1-2, with TRBD1 matching 10 bases. CDR1 SGHNT and CDR2 YENEEA come from the germline V gene. The ends lost 5 bases at V and 4 bases at J; junction bases unmatched: 7. This CDR3 contains 15 residues. CDR3 amino acids: CASSPGTGAGYGYTF. The CDR3, as DNA: TGTGCCAGCAGCCCAGGGACAGGGGCCGGCTATGGCTACACCTTC.

The chain couples TRBV6-9 to TRBJ2-7; 16 bases map to TRBD2. CDR1 and CDR2 (germline): MNHGY, SVAAGI. The CDR3 is 20 residues long. The J segment lost 5 bases and the V segment lost 4 bases, leaving 17 bases of the junction unmatched. The CDR3 DNA is TGTGCCAGCAGTTCCCAATCGGGACTAGCGGGAGGGTTGTTGATCCACGAGCAGTACTTC. It specifies CASSSQSGLAGGLLIHEQYF.

CDR3 residues: CASSWTGTTAGEQYF. CDR3 sequence (DNA): TGCGCCAGCAGCTGGACAGGGACGACCGCTGGCGAGCAGTACTTC. The chain couples TRBV5-1 to TRBJ2-5; 8 bases are shared with TRBD1. TRBJ2-7 explains the end of the DNA better; the J call may be wrong. Germline-derived CDR1 and CDR2 are SGHRS and YFSETQ. The CDR3 is made up of 15 amino acids.

The rearrangement uses TRBV27 and TRBJ2-7, with 7 bases identical to TRBD1. CDR1 is MNHEY and CDR2 is SMNVEV in the germline V gene (reference sequence). V was clipped by 4 bases and J by 3 bases; unmatched bases: 12. CDR3 length: 16 amino acids. The CDR3 is CASSSNRDRAIYEQYF. In DNA form, the CDR3 reads TGTGCCAGCAGTTCGAACCGGGACAGAGCAATCTACGAGCAGTACTTC.

This clone occurred a few times. The gene calls are TRBV27 and TRBJ2-2; the D is unclear. The CDR3 sequence is 12 residues long. The germline CDR1 and CDR2 sequences are MNHEY and SMNVEV (reference sequence). V lost 5 bases to trimming and J lost 0 bases, with 1 base between them. The CDR3 DNA is TGTGCCAGCAGTGCGAACACCGGGGAGCTGTTTTTT. Translating gives CASSANTGELFF.